This is a list of T cell receptor beta chains from one sample in a study of human T cells and chemical hapten exposure. Each CDR3 protein is one row after TCRdb ran MiXCR on the RACE reads. In the table there are around 120,000 distinct CDR3 sequences, roughly 14% of which are singletons. The sequences come from whole blood, collected in connection with sensitization to the hapten diphenylcyclopropenone (DPC). The receptors stem from a woman under 30 with alopecia areata. Some clones in this sample may be carry-over from other donors' samples. CDR3s include the opening cysteine and the closing phenylalanine or tryptophan. A D gene is named only where the DNA matches it firmly. Not all rows give a size; the values are once, few, many and, for expanded clones, a class.

D	size	V	length	J	CDR3	DNA
TRBD1	NA	TRBV20-1	15	TRBJ2-1	CSARTGFASLNEQFF	TGCAGTGCTCGGACAGGGTTTGCATCATTGAATGAGCAGTTCTTC
NA	few	TRBV6-6	14	TRBJ2-1	CASSYSGVYNEQFF	TGTGCCAGCAGTTACTCGGGCGTTTACAATGAGCAGTTCTTC
NA	many	TRBV7-9	13	TRBJ2-4	CASSLVRGDIQYF	TGTGCCAGCAGCTTAGTACGGGGTGACATTCAGTACTTC
NA	few	TRBV12-3/TRBV12-4	15	TRBJ1-1	CASSLRKQVVAEAFF	TGTGCCAGCAGTTTAAGGAAACAGGTGGTTGCTGAAGCTTTCTTT
TRBD1	few	TRBV7-2	13	TRBJ2-1	CASSSDRGREQFF	TGTGCCAGCAGCTCCGACAGGGGTCGCGAGCAGTTCTTC
NA	few	TRBV20-1	14	TRBJ2-6	CSAVPADGANVLTF	TGCAGTGCCGTACCGGCGGACGGGGCCAACGTCCTGACTTTC
NA	NA	TRBV11-2	13	TRBJ1-1	CASSLLSSREAFF	TGTGCCAGCAGCTTATTATCATCAAGAGAAGCTTTCTTT
NA	many	TRBV19	13	TRBJ2-1	CASSMMGRDEQFF	TGTGCCAGTAGTATGATGGGTAGGGATGAGCAGTTCTTC
NA	NA	TRBV2	11	TRBJ2-1	CASSEAREQFF	TGTGCCAGCAGTGAAGCTAGGGAGCAGTTCTTC
NA	few	TRBV20-1	13	TRBJ2-2	CSAWQANTGELFF	TGCAGTGCTTGGCAGGCGAACACCGGGGAGCTGTTTTTT
NA	few	TRBV11-2	13	TRBJ2-7	CASSVRETGEQYF	TGTGCCAGCAGCGTCAGGGAAACAGGAGAGCAGTACTTC
NA	few	TRBV19	11	TRBJ2-1	CATRGVDEQFF	TGTGCCACGAGGGGGGTCGATGAGCAGTTCTTC
NA	few	TRBV6-1	13	TRBJ1-5	CASSVDRNQPQHF	TGTGCCAGCAGTGTGGATAGGAATCAGCCCCAGCATTTT